The present T cell receptor beta chain was sequenced within a study of blood T cell repertoires in COVID-19. Background on the study: The United States, Italy and Spain supplied acute and convalescent COVID-19 samples.

This clone was seen only a few times. Trimming shortened V by 3 bases and J by 4 bases, and 15 bases separated the two germline ends. Germline V gene sequence: CDR1 SNHLY, CDR2 FYNNEI. The CDR3 runs 15 residues. Some clones are missing from TCRdb's copy, which holds only in-frame ones; the method was immunoSEQ multiplex PCR. The sample gives 200,000 to 250,000 clones, about 87% of which show up once; 3% to 3.5% is in the top ten. This TCR derives from a man aged 55 to 70 with acute or convalescent COVID-19. The chain has TRBV2 and TRBJ1-2; TRBD1 is a possible D gene (5 bases). Sequenced: peripheral blood. DNA for the CDR3: TGTGCCAGCAGTGACTCAGGGCCCTCGGGCTATGGCTACACCTTC. Amino acids: CASSDSGPSGYGYTF.